A single T cell receptor (beta chain) is shown here with its context. What this receptor recognizes is not known. Base qualities are missing; no much larger clone stands one base away. The sample is drawn from a study of blood T cell repertoires in COVID-19 (TCRdb year 2020). Describing the broader study: Collaborator samples came from the United States, Italy and Spain and covered acute and convalescent phases of COVID-19. Where available, HLA class I and class II types were taken from metadata supplied by the sample provider and were not determined by assay-based typing. The samples were drawn from two sources: the first 160 participants of the ongoing ImmuneRACE study, and about 1,300 subjects contributed by 6 global collaborators. The repertoires were made available in a free public database intended to serve as a resource for research on the immune response to SARS-CoV-2. Nearly every sample came with metadata listing a de-identified subject ID, COVID-19 status, age in years and sex. The prospective study material was composed of cDNA or gDNA derived from T cells, B-cell-depleted T cells, or PBMCs. Subjects who had been exposed to COVID-19, were actively infected with it, or had recovered from it provided the deeply sampled blood TCRbeta repertoires that made up the dataset.

The immunoSEQ Assay, a bias-controlled multiplex PCR, was used to amplify TCRbeta CDR3 regions from genomic DNA. The published analysis was carried out like this. The number of nucleated cells in each sample was estimated by amplification of reference gene primers within the assay. Sequence reads were collapsed and filtered to measure the absolute abundance of every unique TCRbeta CDR3 rearrangement. Productive Simpson clonality was computed per sample as the square root of Simpson's diversity index over productive rearrangements. TCRdb took over this immuneACCESS table, retaining in-frame rearrangements with V and J assigned. Such tables are incomplete; in checked studies, under half of the missing clones stem from an unresolved V gene, and the remainder is unexplained. The V and J calls and clone size are taken from that table; D and trimming were inferred from the DNA. The sample table lists about 92,000 clones, approximately 70% of them with a count of one. The ten largest clonotypes hold approximately 25% of the sample.

Whole blood was collected in K2EDTA tubes by collaborating institutions according to the institutions' own protocols. For TCRbeta analysis, collaborators shipped samples as frozen whole blood, isolated PBMCs, or DNA extracted from either of those sample types. Study-wide findings and limitations: The quantity of clinical and demographic metadata differed by source and by participant and was supplied without curation.

The V end loses 5 bases and the J end loses 7 bases, and a stretch of 12 bases separates them. The CDR3 goes from the cysteine to the phenylalanine over 13 residues. Only the CDR3 DNA stays, 39 bases, in frame from base 1. CDR1 and CDR2, looked up from the germline V gene, are SGHTA and FQGNSA. The clonotype was recovered from a woman aged 55 to 70 in a cohort sampled during active or convalescent COVID-19. The chain couples TRBV7-2 to TRBJ1-3; possibly the D gene is TRBD1, per 6 matching bases. Sequencing was performed on peripheral blood. The CDR3: CASSPKQGNTIYF. The nucleotide sequence reads TGTGCCAGCAGCCCCAAGCAGGGGAACACCATATATTTT.